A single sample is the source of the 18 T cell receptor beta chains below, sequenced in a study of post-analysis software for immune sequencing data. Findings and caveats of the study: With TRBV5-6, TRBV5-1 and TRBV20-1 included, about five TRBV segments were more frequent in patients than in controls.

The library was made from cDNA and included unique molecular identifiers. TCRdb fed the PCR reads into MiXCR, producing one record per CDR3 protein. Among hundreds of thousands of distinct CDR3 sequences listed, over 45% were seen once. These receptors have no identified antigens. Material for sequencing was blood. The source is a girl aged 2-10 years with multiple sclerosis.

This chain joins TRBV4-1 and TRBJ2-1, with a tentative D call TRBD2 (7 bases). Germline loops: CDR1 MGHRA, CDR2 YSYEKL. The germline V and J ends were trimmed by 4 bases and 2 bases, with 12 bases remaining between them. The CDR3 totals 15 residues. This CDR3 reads CASSPTGGAYNEQFF. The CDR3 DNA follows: TGCGCCAGCAGCCCTACGGGGGGCGCCTACAATGAGCAGTTCTTC.

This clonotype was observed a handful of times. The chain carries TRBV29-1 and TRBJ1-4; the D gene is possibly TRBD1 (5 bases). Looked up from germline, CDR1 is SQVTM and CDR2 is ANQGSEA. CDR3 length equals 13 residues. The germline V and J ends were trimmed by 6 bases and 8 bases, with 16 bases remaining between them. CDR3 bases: TGCAGCGTCGAATACACCCAGGGAGAAAAACTGTTTTTT. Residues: CSVEYTQGEKLFF. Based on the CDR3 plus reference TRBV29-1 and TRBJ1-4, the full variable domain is SAVISQKPSRDICQRGTSLTIQCQVDSQVTMMFWYRQQPGQSLTLIATANQGSEATYESGFVIDKFPISRPNLTFSTLTVSNMSPEDSSIYLCSVEYTQGEKLFFGSGTQLSVL.

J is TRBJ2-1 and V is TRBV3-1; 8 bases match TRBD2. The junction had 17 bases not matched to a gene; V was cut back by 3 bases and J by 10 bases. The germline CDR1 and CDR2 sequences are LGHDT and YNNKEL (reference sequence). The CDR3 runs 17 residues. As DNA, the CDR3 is TGTGCCAGCAGCCAGGCTCTCGGGCGGCGGGGGGTCAGGGAGCAGTTCTTC. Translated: CASSQALGRRGVREQFF.

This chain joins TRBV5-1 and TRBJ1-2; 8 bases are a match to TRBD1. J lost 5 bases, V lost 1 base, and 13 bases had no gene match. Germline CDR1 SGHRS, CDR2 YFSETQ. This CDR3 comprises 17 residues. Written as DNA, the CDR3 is TGCGCCAGCAGCTTGATCCCGGGACAGGTGGAAAGTTATGGCTACACCTTC. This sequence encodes CASSLIPGQVESYGYTF.

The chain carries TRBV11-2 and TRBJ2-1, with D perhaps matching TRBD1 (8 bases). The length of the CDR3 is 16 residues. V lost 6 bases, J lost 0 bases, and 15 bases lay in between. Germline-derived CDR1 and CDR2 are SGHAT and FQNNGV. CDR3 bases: TGTGCCAGCAGTTACAGGGGGGGAAGCTCCTACAATGAGCAGTTCTTC. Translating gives CASSYRGGSSYNEQFF.

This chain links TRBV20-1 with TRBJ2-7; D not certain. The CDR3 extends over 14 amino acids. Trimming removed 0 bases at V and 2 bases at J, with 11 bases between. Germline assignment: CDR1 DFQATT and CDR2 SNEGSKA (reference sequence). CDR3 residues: CSARDEELAYEQYF. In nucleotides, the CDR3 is TGCAGTGCTAGAGATGAGGAGCTGGCCTACGAGCAGTACTTC.

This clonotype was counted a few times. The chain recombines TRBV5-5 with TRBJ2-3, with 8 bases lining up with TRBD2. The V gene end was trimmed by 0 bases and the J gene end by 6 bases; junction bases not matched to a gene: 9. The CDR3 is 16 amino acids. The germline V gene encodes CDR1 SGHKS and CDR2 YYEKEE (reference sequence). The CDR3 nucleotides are TGTGCCAGCAGCTTGGCAGCGGGGGAGGATTTGGATACGCAGTATTTT. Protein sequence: CASSLAAGEDLDTQYF.

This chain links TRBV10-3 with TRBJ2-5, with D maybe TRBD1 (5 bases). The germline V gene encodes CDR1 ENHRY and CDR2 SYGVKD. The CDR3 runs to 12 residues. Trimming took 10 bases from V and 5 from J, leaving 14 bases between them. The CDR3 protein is CATATAGETQYF. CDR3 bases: TGTGCCACCGCGACAGCCGGGGAGACCCAGTACTTC.

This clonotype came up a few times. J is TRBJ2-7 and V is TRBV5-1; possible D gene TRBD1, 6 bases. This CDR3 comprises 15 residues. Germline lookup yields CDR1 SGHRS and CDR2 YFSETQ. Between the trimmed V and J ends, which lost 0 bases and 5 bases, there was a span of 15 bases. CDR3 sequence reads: CASSLAGAEWNEQYF. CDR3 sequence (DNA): TGCGCCAGCAGCTTGGCAGGGGCCGAGTGGAACGAGCAGTACTTC.

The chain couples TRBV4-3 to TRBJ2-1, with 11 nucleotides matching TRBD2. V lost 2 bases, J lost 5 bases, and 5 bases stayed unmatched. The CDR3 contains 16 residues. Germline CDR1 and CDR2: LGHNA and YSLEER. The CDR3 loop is CASSQMTGLADNEQFF. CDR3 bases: TGCGCCAGCAGCCAAATGACGGGACTAGCGGACAATGAGCAGTTCTTC.

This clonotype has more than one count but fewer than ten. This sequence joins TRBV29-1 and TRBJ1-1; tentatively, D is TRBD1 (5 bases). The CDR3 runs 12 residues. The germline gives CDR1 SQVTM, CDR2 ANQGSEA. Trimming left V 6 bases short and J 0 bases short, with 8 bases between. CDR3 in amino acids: CSVTVLNTEAFF. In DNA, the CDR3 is TGCAGCGTGACAGTGCTGAACACTGAAGCTTTCTTT. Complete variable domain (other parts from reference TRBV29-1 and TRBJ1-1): SAVISQKPSRDICQRGTSLTIQCQVDSQVTMMFWYRQQPGQSLTLIATANQGSEATYESGFVIDKFPISRPNLTFSTLTVSNMSPEDSSIYLCSVTVLNTEAFFGQGTRLTVV.

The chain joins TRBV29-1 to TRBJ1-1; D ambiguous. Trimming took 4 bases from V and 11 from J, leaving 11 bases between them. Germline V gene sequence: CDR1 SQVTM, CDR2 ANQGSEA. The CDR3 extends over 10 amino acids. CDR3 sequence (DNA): TGCAGCGTTGCCAAGGGTCGGGCTTTCTTT. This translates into CSVAKGRAFF.

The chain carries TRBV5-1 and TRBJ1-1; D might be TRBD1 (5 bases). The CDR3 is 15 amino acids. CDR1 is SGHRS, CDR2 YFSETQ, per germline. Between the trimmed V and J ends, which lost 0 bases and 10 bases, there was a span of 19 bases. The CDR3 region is CASSLDRTGFRGAFF. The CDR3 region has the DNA TGCGCCAGCAGCTTGGATCGAACGGGATTTAGGGGAGCTTTCTTT. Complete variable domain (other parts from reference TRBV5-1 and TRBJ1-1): KAGVTQTPRYLIKTRGQQVTLSCSPISGHRSVSWYQQTPGQGLQFLFEYFSETQRNKGNFPGRFSGRQFSNSRSEMNVSTLELGDSALYLCASSLDRTGFRGAFFGQGTRLTVV.

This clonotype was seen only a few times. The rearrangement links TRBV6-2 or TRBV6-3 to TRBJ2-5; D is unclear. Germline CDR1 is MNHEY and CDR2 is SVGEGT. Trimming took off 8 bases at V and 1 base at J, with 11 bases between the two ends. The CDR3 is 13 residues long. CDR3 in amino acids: CASHTDFQETQYF. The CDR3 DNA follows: TGTGCCAGCCACACAGATTTCCAAGAGACCCAGTACTTC.

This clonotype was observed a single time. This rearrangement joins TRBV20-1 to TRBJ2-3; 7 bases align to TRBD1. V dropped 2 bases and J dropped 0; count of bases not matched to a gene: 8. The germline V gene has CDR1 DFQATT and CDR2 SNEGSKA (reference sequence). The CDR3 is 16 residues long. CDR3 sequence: CSARPSTGKSTDTQYF. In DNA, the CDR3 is TGCAGTGCTAGACCTTCGACAGGGAAGAGCACAGATACGCAGTATTTT.

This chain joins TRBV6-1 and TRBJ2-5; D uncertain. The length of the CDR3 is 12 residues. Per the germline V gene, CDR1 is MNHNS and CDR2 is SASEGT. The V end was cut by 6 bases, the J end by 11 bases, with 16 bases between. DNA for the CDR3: TGTGCCAGCAGGGGGTCCTTTCGTGAGCAGTACTTC. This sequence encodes CASRGSFREQYF.

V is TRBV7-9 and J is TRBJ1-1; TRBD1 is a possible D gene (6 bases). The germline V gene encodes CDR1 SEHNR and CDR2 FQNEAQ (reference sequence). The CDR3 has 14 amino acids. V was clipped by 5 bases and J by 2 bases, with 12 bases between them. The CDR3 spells CASSPGAPNTEAFF. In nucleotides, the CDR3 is TGTGCCAGCAGCCCAGGGGCCCCTAACACTGAAGCTTTCTTT.

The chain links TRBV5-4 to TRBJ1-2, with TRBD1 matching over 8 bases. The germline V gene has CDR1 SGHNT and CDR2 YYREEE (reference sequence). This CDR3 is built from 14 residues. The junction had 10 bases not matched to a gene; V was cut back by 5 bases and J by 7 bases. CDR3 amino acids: CASRPTGGWSGYTF. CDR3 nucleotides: TGTGCCAGCAGACCTACAGGGGGATGGAGTGGCTACACCTTC.